This TCR beta chain was obtained from a study of blood T cells in healthy people across ages. Regarding the study as a whole: Roughly linearly, TCR beta diversity per million T cells fell as age increased. Long-lived donors carried more naive CD4+ cells and greater diversity than aged donors.

V was clipped by 5 bases and J by 2 bases, with 16 bases between them. The CDR3 covers 15 residues. Germline V gene data show CDR1 as MDHEN and CDR2 as SYDVKM. PCR was performed a second time for about 6 to 12 cycles using a sample-barcoded 5' primer and a J-beta primer mix. A single record per CDR3 protein comes from TCRdb applying MiXCR to the 5' RACE reads. The sample has roughly 680,000 distinct CDR3 sequences, roughly half seen once. As regards this clonotype: Its cognate antigen is unknown.

This TCR came from a woman of 80 years or more in good health. The gene calls are TRBV28 and TRBJ2-7; possible D gene TRBD2, 6 bases. Sequenced: blood. This CDR3 is CASSLPRDLPYEQYF. The CDR3 DNA sequence: TGTGCCAGCAGTCTTCCCCGGGACTTACCCTACGAGCAGTACTTC.